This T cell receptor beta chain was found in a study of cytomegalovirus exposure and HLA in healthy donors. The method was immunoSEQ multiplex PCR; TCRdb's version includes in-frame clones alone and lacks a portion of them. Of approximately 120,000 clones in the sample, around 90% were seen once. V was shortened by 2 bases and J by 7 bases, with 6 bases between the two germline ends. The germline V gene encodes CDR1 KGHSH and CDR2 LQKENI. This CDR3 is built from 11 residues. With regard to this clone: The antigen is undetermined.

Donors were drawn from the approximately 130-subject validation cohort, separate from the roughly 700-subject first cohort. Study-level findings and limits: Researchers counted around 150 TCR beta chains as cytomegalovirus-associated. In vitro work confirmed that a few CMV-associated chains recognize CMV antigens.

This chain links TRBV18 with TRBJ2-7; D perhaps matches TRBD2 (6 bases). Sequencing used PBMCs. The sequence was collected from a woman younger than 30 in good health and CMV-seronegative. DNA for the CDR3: TGTGCCAGCTCACCAGGGAGGGAGCAGTACTTC. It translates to CASSPGREQYF.